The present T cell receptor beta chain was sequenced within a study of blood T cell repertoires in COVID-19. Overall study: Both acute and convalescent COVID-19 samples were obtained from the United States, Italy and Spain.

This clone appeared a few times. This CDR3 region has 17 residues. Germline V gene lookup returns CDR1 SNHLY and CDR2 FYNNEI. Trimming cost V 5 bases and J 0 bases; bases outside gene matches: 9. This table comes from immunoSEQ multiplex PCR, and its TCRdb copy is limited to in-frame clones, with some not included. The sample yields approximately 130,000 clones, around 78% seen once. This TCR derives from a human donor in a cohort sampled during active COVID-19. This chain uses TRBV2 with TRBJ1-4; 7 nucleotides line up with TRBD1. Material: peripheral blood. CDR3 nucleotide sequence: TGTGCCAGCAGTATTCCGATGAGGGGGCCAACTAATGAAAAACTGTTTTTT. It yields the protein CASSIPMRGPTNEKLFF.